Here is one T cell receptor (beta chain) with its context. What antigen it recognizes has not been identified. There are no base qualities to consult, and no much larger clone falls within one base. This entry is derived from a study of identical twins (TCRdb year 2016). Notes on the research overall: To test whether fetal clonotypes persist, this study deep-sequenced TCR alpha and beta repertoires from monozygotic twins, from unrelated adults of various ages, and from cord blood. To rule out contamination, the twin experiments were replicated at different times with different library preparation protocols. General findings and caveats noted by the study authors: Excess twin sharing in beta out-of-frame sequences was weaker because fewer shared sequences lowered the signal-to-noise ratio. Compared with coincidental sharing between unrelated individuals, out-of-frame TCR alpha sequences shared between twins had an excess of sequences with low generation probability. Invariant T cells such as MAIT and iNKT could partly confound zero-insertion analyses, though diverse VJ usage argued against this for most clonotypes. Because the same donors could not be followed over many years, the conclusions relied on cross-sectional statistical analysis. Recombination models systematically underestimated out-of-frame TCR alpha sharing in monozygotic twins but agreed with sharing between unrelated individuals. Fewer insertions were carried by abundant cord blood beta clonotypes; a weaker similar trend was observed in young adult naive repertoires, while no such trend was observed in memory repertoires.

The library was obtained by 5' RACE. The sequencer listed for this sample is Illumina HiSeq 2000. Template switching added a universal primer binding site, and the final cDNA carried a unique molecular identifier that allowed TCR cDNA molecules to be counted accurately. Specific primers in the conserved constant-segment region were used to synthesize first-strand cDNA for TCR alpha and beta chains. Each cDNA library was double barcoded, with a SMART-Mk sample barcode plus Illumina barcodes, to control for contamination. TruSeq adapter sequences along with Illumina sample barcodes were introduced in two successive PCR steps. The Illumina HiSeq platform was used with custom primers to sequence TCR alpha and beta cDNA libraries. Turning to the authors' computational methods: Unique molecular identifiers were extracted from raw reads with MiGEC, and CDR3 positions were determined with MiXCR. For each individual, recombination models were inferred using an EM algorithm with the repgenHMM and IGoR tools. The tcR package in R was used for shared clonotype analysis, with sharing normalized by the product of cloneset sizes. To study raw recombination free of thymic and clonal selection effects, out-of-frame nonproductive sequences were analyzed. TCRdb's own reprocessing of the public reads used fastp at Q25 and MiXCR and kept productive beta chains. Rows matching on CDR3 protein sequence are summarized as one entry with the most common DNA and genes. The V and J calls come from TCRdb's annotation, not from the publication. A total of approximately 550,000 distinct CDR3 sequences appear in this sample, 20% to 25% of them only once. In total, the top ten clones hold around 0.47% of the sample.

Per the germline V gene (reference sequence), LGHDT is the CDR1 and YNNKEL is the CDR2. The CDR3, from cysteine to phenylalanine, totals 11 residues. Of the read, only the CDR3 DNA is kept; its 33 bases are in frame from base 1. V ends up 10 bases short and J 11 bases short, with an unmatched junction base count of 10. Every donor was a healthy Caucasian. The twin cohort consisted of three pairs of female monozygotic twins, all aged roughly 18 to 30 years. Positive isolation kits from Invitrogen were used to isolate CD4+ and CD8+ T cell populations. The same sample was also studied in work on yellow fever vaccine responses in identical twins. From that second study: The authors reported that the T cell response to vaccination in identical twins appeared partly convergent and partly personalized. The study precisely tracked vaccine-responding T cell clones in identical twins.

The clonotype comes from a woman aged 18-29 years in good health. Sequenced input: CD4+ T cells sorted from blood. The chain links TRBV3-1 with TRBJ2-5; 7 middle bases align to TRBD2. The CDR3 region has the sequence CATVEGTTQYF. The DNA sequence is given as TGTGCCACAGTGGAGGGGACTACACAGTACTTC.